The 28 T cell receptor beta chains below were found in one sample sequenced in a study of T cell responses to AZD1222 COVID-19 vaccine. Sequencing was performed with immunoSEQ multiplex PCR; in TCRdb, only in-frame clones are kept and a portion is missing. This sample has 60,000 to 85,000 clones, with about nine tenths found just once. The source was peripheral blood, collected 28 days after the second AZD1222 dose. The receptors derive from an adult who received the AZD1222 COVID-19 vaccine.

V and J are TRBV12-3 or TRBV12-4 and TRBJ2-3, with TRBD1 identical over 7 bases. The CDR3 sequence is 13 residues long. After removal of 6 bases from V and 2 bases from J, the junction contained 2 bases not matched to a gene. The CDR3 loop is CASRGTDTDTQYF. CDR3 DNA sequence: TGTGCCAGCAGGGGGACAGACACAGATACGCAGTATTTT.

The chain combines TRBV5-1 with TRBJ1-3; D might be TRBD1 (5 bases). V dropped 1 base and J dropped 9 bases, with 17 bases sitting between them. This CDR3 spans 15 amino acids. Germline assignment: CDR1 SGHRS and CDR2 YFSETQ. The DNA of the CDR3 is TGCGCCAGCAGCTTGTTTGGGGGGGATCAATCCACCATATATTTT. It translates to CASSLFGGDQSTIYF. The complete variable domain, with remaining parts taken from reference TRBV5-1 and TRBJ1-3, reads KAGVTQTPRYLIKTRGQQVTLSCSPISGHRSVSWYQQTPGQGLQFLFEYFSETQRNKGNFPGRFSGRQFSNSRSEMNVSTLELGDSALYLCASSLFGGDQSTIYFGEGSWLTVV.

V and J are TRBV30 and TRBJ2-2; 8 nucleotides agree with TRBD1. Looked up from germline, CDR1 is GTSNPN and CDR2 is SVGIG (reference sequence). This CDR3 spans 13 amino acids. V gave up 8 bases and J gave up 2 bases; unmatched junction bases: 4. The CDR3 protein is CAQDRGNTGELFF. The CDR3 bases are TGTGCCCAAGACAGGGGCAACACCGGGGAGCTGTTTTTT.

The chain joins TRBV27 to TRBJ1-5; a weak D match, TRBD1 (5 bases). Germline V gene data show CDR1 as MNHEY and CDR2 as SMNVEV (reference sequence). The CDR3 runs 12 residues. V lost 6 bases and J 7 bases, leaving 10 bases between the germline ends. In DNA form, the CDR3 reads TGTGCCAGCAGGGACATGGAGCAGCCCCAGCATTTT. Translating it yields CASRDMEQPQHF.

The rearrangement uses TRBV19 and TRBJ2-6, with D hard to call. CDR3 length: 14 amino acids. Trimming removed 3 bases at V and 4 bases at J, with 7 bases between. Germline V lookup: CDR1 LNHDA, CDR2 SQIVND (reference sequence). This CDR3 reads CASSMQSGANVLTF. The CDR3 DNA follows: TGTGCCAGTAGTATGCAGTCCGGGGCCAACGTCCTGACTTTC.

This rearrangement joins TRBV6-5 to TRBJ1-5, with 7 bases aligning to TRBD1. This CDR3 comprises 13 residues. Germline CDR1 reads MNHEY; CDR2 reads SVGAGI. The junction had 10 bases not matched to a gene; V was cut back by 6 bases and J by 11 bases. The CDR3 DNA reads TGTGCCAGCAGCCCCAGGGGGATAGGGGCCCAGCATTTT. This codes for CASSPRGIGAQHF.

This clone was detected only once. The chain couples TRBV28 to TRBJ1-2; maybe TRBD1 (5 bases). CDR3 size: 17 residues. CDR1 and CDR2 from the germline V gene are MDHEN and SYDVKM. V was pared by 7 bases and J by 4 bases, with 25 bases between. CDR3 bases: TGTGCCAGCATGGACACAGGCCGTGTACAGAAGGGCTATGGCTACACCTTC. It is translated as CASMDTGRVQKGYGYTF.

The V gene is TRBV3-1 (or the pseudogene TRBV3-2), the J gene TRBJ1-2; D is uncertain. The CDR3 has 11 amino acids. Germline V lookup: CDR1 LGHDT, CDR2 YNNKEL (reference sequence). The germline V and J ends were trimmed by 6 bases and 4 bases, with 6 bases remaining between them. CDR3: CASSGPYGYTF. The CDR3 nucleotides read TGTGCCAGCAGTGGTCCCTATGGCTACACCTTC.

The CDR3 coding sequence is TGTGCCAGCTCCGGGGGGCAGACCCAGTACTTC. It codes for CASSGGQTQYF. The V call is TRBV11-2, the J call TRBJ2-5; maybe TRBD2 (7 bases). The CDR3 is made up of 11 amino acids. Germline V gene data show CDR1 as SGHAT and CDR2 as FQNNGV. V lost 8 bases and J 6 bases, leaving 10 bases between the germline ends.

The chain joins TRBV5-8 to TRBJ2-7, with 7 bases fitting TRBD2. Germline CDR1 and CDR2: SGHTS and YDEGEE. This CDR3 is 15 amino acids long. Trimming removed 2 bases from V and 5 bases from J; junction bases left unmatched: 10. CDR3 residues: CASSFGGGRRDEQYF. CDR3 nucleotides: TGTGCCAGCAGCTTCGGCGGGGGACGTCGGGACGAGCAGTACTTC. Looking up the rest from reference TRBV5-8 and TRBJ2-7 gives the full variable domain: EAGVTQSPTHLIKTRGQQATLRCSPISGHTSVYWYQQALGLGLQFLLWYDEGEERNRGNFPPRFSGRQFPNYSSELNVNALELEDSALYLCASSFGGGRRDEQYFGPGTRLTVT.

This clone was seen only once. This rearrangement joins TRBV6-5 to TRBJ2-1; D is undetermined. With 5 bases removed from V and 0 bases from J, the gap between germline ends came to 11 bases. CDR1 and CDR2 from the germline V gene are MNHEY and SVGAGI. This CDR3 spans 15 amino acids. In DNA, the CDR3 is TGTGCCAGCAGTATTACCCTCAGCTCCTACAATGAGCAGTTCTTC. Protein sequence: CASSITLSSYNEQFF.

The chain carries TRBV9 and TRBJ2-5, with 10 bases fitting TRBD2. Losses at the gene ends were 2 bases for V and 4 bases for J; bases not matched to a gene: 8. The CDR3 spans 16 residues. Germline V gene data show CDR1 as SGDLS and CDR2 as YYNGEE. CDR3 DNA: TGTGCCAGCAGCGTCGATCTAGCGGGGGTCAGAGAGACCCAGTACTTC. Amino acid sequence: CASSVDLAGVRETQYF.

The CDR3 nucleotides are TGCGCCAGCAGTACTAGCGGGGGGTCCGGGGAGCTGTTTTTT. It specifies CASSTSGGSGELFF. The V gene is TRBV10-1, the J gene TRBJ2-2; 12 bases agree with TRBD2. The V gene end was trimmed by 5 bases and the J gene end by 6 bases; junction bases not matched to a gene: 1. Germline V gives CDR1 WNHNN, CDR2 SYGVQD (reference sequence). The CDR3 spans 14 residues.

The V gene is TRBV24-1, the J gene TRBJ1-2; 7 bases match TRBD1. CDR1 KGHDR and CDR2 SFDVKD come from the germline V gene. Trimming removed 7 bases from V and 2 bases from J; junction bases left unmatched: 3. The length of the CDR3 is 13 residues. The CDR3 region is CATSEGQNYGYTF. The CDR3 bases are TGTGCCACCAGCGAGGGACAGAACTATGGCTACACCTTC.

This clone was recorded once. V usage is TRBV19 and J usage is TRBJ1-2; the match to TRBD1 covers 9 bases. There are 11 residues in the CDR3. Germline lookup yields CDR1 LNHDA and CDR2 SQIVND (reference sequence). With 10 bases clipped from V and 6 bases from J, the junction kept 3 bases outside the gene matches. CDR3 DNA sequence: TGTGCCACCGGACAGGGGAATGGCTACACCTTC. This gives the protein CATGQGNGYTF.

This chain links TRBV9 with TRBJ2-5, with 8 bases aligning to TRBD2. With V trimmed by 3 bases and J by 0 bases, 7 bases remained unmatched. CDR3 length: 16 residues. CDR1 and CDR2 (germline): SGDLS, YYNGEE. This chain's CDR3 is CASSGVAGTYQETQYF. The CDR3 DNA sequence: TGTGCCAGCAGCGGAGTAGCGGGGACATACCAAGAGACCCAGTACTTC.

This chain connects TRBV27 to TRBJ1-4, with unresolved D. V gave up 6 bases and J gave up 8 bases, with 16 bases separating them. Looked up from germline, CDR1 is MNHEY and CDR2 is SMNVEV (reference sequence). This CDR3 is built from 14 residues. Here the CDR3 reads CASSPQGIREKLFF. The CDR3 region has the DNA TGTGCCAGCAGCCCCCAAGGGATTCGAGAAAAACTGTTTTTT. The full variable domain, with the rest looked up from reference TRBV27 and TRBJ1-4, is EAQVTQNPRYLITVTGKKLTVTCSQNMNHEYMSWYRQDPGLGLRQIYYSMNVEVTDKGDVPEGYKVSRKEKRNFPLILESPSPNQTSLYFCASSPQGIREKLFFGSGTQLSVL.

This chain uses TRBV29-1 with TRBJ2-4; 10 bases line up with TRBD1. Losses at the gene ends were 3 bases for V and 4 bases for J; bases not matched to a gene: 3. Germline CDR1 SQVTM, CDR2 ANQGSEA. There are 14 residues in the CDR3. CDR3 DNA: TGCAGCGTTGATCCGGGACAGGGGAAAAACATTCAGTACTTC. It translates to CSVDPGQGKNIQYF. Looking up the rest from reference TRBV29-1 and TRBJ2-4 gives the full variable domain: SAVISQKPSRDICQRGTSLTIQCQVDSQVTMMFWYRQQPGQSLTLIATANQGSEATYESGFVIDKFPISRPNLTFSTLTVSNMSPEDSSIYLCSVDPGQGKNIQYFGAGTRLSVL.

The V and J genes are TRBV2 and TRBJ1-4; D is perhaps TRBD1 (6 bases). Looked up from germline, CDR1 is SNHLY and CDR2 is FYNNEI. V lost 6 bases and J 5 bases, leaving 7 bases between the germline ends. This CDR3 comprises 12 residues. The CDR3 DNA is TGTGCCAGCAGGAGGGGGAATGAAAAACTGTTTTTT. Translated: CASRRGNEKLFF.

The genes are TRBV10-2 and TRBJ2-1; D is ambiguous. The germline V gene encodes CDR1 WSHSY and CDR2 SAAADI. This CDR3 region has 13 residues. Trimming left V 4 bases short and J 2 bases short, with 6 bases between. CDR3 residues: CASSATPYNEQFF. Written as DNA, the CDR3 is TGCGCCAGCAGTGCGACCCCCTACAATGAGCAGTTCTTC.

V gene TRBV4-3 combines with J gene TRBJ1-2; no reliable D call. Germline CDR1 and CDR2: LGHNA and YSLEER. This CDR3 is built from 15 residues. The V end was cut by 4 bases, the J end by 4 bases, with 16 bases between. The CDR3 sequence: CASSPRTVTVYGYTF. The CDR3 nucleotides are TGCGCCAGCAGCCCAAGGACGGTAACTGTCTATGGCTACACCTTC.

The CDR3 sequence: CASSVASVNYGYTF. In DNA, the CDR3 is TGTGCCAGCAGCGTAGCCTCGGTTAACTATGGCTACACCTTC. The chain has TRBV9 and TRBJ1-2; no reliable D call. The V end was cut by 0 bases, the J end by 1 base, with 7 bases between. The CDR3 consists of 14 residues. The germline V gene encodes CDR1 SGDLS and CDR2 YYNGEE. The whole variable domain, remainder taken from reference TRBV9 and TRBJ1-2, is DSGVTQTPKHLITATGQRVTLRCSPRSGDLSVYWYQQSLDQGLQFLIQYYNGEERAKGNILERFSAQQFPDLHSELNLSSLELGDSALYFCASSVASVNYGYTFGSGTRLTVV.

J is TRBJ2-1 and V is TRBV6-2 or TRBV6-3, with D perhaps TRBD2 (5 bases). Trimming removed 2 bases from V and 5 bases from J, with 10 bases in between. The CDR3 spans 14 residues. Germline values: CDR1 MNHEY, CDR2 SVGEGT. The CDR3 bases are TGTGCCAGCAGTTACAGCGGACCACACAATGAGCAGTTCTTC. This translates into CASSYSGPHNEQFF.

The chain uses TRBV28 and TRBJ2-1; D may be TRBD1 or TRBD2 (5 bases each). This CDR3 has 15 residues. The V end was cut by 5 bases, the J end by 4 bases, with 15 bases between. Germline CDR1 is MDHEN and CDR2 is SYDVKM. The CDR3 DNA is TGTGCCAGCAGTCCTCCGGGACGGAAGTACAATGAGCAGTTCTTC. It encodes CASSPPGRKYNEQFF.

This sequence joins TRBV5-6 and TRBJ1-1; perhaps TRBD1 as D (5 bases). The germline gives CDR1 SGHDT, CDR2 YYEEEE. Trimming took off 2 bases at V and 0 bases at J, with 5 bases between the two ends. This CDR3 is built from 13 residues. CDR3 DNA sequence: TGTGCCAGCAGCTTCAGGGTGAACACTGAAGCTTTCTTT. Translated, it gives CASSFRVNTEAFF.

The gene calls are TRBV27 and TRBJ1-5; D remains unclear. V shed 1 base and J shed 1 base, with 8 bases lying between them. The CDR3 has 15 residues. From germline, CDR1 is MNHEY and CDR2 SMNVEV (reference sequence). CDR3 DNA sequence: TGTGCCAGCAGTTTATTAGCCGGGAGCAATCAGCCCCAGCATTTT. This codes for CASSLLAGSNQPQHF.

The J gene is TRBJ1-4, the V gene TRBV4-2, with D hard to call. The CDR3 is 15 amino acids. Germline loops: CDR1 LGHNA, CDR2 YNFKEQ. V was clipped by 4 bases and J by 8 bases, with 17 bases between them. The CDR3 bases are TGTGCCAGCAGCCCGCGCAAAGGCCCGGGGGAAAAACTGTTTTTT. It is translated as CASSPRKGPGEKLFF.

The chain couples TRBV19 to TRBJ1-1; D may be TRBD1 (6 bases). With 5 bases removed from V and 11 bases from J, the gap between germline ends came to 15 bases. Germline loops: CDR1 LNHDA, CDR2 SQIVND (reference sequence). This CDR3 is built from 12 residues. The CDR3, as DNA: TGTGCCAGTAGTTTCTCACAGGGTCGCGCTTTCTTT. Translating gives CASSFSQGRAFF.